Listed below are T cell receptor beta chains from one sample, sequenced in a study of OX40 agonist ivuxolimab in advanced cancers. Using immunoSEQ multiplex PCR, the repertoire was profiled, and TCRdb retains in-frame clones only, with some absent. This repertoire shows under 95,000 clones, 87% found once; its top ten account for 1.3% to 1.5%. Material: CD4+ or CD8+ T cells sorted from blood, obtained in a trial of the OX40 agonist ivuxolimab. The source of these receptors is an adult with an advanced solid tumor such as melanoma, head and neck, liver or kidney cancer. The CDR3 runs from the conserved cysteine through the conserved F or W. D genes are given only for firm matches. A row's size may be missing; if present it is once, few, many or a size class.

abundance	v_gene	j_gene	d_gene	len	CDR3nt	CDR3aa
once	TRBV7-2	TRBJ2-5	.	13	TGTGCCAGCAGCTTTGGACCGGGCGAGACCCAGTACTTC	CASSFGPGETQYF
.	TRBV28	TRBJ1-2	.	13	TGTGCCAGCAGATTCGGACAGAACTATGGCTACACCTTC	CASRFGQNYGYTF
few	TRBV19	TRBJ1-5	.	13	TGTGCCAGTAGTAGCCAGGATTATCAGCCCCAGCATTTT	CASSSQDYQPQHF
.	TRBV9	TRBJ1-1	.	13	TGTGCCAGCAGCGTAACAGAGTCCACTGAAGCTTTCTTT	CASSVTESTEAFF
.	TRBV7-9	TRBJ2-3	TRBD2	16	TGTGCCAGCAGCTCTACTAGCGGGGGGGGCACAGATACGCAGTATTTT	CASSSTSGGGTDTQYF
.	TRBV7-2	TRBJ1-6	TRBD1	15	TGTGCCAGCAGCACCTACGACAGGGGTGATTCACCCCTCCACTTT	CASSTYDRGDSPLHF
.	TRBV19	TRBJ1-1	.	16	TGTGCCAGTAGTACGGGGGCCGGACGGCGGAGGACTGAAGCTTTCTTT	CASSTGAGRRRTEAFF
.	TRBV27	TRBJ1-6	TRBD1	14	TGTGCCAGCAGTTTCGGGGACAGGAATTCACCCCTCCACTTT	CASSFGDRNSPLHF
.	TRBV2	TRBJ2-1	TRBD1	18	TGTGCCAGCAGTCCACAAACTAGGACAGGGGGTACCTACAATGAGCAGTTCTTC	CASSPQTRTGGTYNEQFF
.	TRBV5-1	TRBJ1-2	.	14	TGCGCCAGCAGCTTGCTGGATACTAACTATGGCTACACCTTC	CASSLLDTNYGYTF
.	TRBV28	TRBJ1-5	.	12	TGTGCCAGCAGCCCGCTCGGTCAGCCCCAGCATTTT	CASSPLGQPQHF
.	TRBV27	TRBJ2-3	TRBD1	15	TGTGCCGGCAGTCCCTCGACAGGGGGAACAGATACGCAGTATTTT	CAGSPSTGGTDTQYF
.	TRBV5-1	TRBJ1-2	.	15	TGCGCCAGCAGCTACCAGGGTGGGGGGTCGGATGGCTACACCTTC	CASSYQGGGSDGYTF
.	TRBV11-1	TRBJ2-3	TRBD2	15	TGTGCCAGCAGCCCACTAGCGGGGGGAACAGATACGCAGTATTTT	CASSPLAGGTDTQYF
.	TRBV9	TRBJ2-1	.	11	TGTGCCAGCAGCGCCGGGACCCGGCAGTTCTTC	CASSAGTRQFF
.	TRBV6-6	TRBJ1-1	.	14	TGTGCCAGCACCTGGACGGTCATGAACACTGAAGCTTTCTTT	CASTWTVMNTEAFF
.	TRBV7-2	TRBJ2-3	.	15	TGTGCCAGCAGCCCCGTCGGGTGGAGCACAGATACGCAGTATTTT	CASSPVGWSTDTQYF
once	TRBV6-5	TRBJ2-5	.	13	TGTGCCAGCACCCGGGACACCCAAGAGACCCAGTACTTC	CASTRDTQETQYF
once	TRBV6-1	TRBJ2-1	TRBD1	12	TGTGCCAGCGGGGACAGGGTCAATGAGCAGTTCTTC	CASGDRVNEQFF
.	TRBV9	TRBJ2-2	TRBD1	14	TGTGCCAGCTCCCGGACAGGGAGCACCGGGGAGCTGTTTTTT	CASSRTGSTGELFF
few	TRBV29-1	TRBJ2-1	TRBD2	16	TGCAGCGTCCGTAGCGGGGGAGCAGCTTCCTACAATGAGCAGTTCTTC	CSVRSGGAASYNEQFF
.	TRBV5-1	TRBJ1-3	.	16	TGCGCCAGCAGCTCCACCTTTTCGAGCGGAGGAAACACCATATATTTT	CASSSTFSSGGNTIYF
few	TRBV2	TRBJ1-5	.	13	TGTGCCAGCAGGGGGGAAAGTGGACAGCCCCAGCATTTT	CASRGESGQPQHF
.	TRBV4-3	TRBJ1-5	.	13	TGCGCCAGCAGCCAAGGCCGGAATCAGCCCCAGCATTTT	CASSQGRNQPQHF
.	TRBV28	TRBJ1-2	TRBD1	14	TGTGCCAGCAGTTGGGACAGGGGCTGGAATGGCTACACCTTC	CASSWDRGWNGYTF
.	TRBV15	TRBJ1-4	TRBD1	18	TGTGCCACCAGCGGCGGACAGGGAGACTTTGGAAGGAATGAAAAACTGTTTTTT	CATSGGQGDFGRNEKLFF
.	TRBV6-5	TRBJ2-3	.	15	TGTGCCAGCAGGAACAACCGGATCACAGATAAAGGGCAGTATTTT	CASRNNRITDKGQYF
.	TRBV5-4	TRBJ2-3	.	11	TGTGCCAGCAGCTCACAAGATACGCAGTATTTT	CASSSQDTQYF
.	TRBV5-4	TRBJ1-2	TRBD1	14	TGTGCCAGCAGCGTGGGACAGAATAACTATGGCTACACCTTC	CASSVGQNNYGYTF
.	TRBV5-1	TRBJ2-3	TRBD1	15	TGCGCCAGCAGCTTTATACAGGGGAATAGGGATACGCAGTATTTT	CASSFIQGNRDTQYF
.	TRBV19	TRBJ1-5	.	14	TGTGCCAGTAGTGGGGGCCAGGGAGTTCAGCCCCAGCATTTT	CASSGGQGVQPQHF
.	TRBV28	TRBJ2-1	TRBD2	16	TGTGCCAGCAATGCAATGGGCGGGAGGGCCGGAGATGAGCAGTTCTTC	CASNAMGGRAGDEQFF
.	TRBV19	TRBJ1-2	.	13	TGTGCCAGTAGGAACACGAATAACTATGGCTACACCTTC	CASRNTNNYGYTF
.	TRBV9	TRBJ1-3	TRBD1	15	TGTGCCAGCAGCCGACTTACAGGGGCAGGAAACACCATATATTTT	CASSRLTGAGNTIYF
.	TRBV28	TRBJ1-5	.	18	TGTGCCAGCAGTTGGCTCATGGACGCCGGAGGGACAAATCAGCCCCAGCATTTT	CASSWLMDAGGTNQPQHF
medium-sized	TRBV6-1	TRBJ2-2	.	15	TGTGCCAGCAGTCTTGAGGGGGTTACGACCGGGGAGCTGTTTTTT	CASSLEGVTTGELFF
.	TRBV10-3	TRBJ2-2	TRBD2	15	TGTGCCACCGGGACTAGCGGGACCCAGGGCGGGGAGCTGTTTTTT	CATGTSGTQGGELFF
.	TRBV7-6	TRBJ1-2	TRBD1	15	TGTGCCAGCAGCTTAGGGCGGACAGGGGGTTATGGCTACACCTTC	CASSLGRTGGYGYTF
.	TRBV9	TRBJ2-2	.	15	TGTGCCAGCAGCGTAAGTCACAGGGACTCCGGGGAGCTGTTTTTT	CASSVSHRDSGELFF
.	TRBV14	TRBJ2-1	TRBD2	17	TGTGCCAGCAGCCAAGAACATCAGGCGCTCGGGGGGAATGAGCAGTTCTTC	CASSQEHQALGGNEQFF
.	TRBV7-2	TRBJ2-7	.	15	TGTGCCAGCAGCTTACAGGGTTGGAGCTCCTACGAGCAGTACTTC	CASSLQGWSSYEQYF
few	TRBV19	TRBJ2-6	.	15	TGTGCCAGTAGTTACTCTGACTCTGGGGCCAACGTCCTGACTTTC	CASSYSDSGANVLTF
few	TRBV7-9	TRBJ2-2	.	12	TGTGCCAGCAGCTTAGACACCGGGGAGCTGTTTTTT	CASSLDTGELFF
.	TRBV7-2	TRBJ1-2	.	14	TGTGCCAGCAGCTTTGGGAGAGGCGTCTATGGCTACACCTTC	CASSFGRGVYGYTF
.	TRBV30	TRBJ1-1	.	11	TGTGCCTGGACCCTGGGGCAAAAAGAGTTCTTT	CAWTLGQKEFF
.	TRBV7-9	TRBJ2-5	.	16	TGTGCCAGCAGCAAGGGGACTGATAATACCCGGGTGGCCCAGTACTTC	CASSKGTDNTRVAQYF
.	TRBV15	TRBJ1-4	.	16	TGTGCCACCAGCAGAGTAGGGACTGGGCTTAATGAAAAACTGTTTTTT	CATSRVGTGLNEKLFF